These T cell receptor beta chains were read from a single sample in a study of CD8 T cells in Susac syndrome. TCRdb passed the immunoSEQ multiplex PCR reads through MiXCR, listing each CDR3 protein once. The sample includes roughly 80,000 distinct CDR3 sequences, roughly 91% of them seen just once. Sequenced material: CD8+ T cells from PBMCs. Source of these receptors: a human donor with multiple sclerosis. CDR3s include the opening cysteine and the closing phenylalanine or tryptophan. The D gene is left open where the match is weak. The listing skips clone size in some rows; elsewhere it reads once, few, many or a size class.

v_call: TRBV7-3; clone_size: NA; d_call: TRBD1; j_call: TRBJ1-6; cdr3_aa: CASSLTDRGNSPLHF; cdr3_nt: TGTGCCAGCAGCTTAACGGACAGGGGAAATTCACCCCTCCACTTT
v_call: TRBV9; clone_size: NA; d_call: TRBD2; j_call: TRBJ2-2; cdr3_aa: CASSGALAGMNTGELFF; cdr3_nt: TGTGCCAGCAGCGGGGCCTTAGCGGGAATGAACACCGGGGAGCTGTTTTTT
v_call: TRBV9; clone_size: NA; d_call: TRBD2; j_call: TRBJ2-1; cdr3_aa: CASSELAVHNEQFF; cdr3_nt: TGTGCCAGCAGCGAACTAGCGGTACACAATGAGCAGTTCTTC
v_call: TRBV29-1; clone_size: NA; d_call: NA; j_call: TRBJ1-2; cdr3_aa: CSVEEGGRDGYTF; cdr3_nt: TGCAGCGTTGAAGAAGGGGGGAGGGATGGCTACACCTTC
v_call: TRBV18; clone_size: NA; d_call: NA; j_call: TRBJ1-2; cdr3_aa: CASSPPITALYGYTF; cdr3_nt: TGTGCCAGCTCACCACCTATCACAGCCCTCTATGGCTACACCTTC
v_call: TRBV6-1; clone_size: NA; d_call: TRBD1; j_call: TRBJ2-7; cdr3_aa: CASSEVGQGYYEQYF; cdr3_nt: TGTGCCAGCAGTGAAGTCGGACAGGGATACTACGAGCAGTACTTC
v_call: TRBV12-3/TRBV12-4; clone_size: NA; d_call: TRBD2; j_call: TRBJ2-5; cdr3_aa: CASSLPLGAGGGQETQYF; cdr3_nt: TGTGCCAGCAGTTTGCCCCTCGGGGCGGGGGGCGGACAAGAGACCCAGTACTTC
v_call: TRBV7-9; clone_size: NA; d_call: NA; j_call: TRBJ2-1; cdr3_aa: CASSLGTLPYNEQFF; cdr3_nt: TGTGCCAGCAGCTTAGGGACCCTTCCGTACAATGAGCAGTTCTTC
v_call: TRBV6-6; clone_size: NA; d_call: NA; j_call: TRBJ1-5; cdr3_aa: CASSWEGWQPQHF; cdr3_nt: TGTGCCAGCAGTTGGGAGGGGTGGCAGCCCCAGCATTTT
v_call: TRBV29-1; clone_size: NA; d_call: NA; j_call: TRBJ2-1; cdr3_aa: CSVGTVYNEQFF; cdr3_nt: TGCAGCGTTGGGACAGTATACAATGAGCAGTTCTTC
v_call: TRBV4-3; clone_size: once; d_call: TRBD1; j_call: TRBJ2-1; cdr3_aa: CASSQARGKVQFF; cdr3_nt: TGCGCCAGCAGCCAAGCCAGGGGGAAGGTGCAGTTCTTC
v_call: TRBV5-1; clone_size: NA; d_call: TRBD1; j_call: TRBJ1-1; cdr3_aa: CASSLGQGANTEAFF; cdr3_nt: TGCGCCAGCAGCTTGGGACAGGGGGCGAACACTGAAGCTTTCTTT
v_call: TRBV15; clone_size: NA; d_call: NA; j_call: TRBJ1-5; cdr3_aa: CATSRDREIRQPQHF; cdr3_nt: TGTGCCACCAGCAGAGATCGAGAAATTCGTCAGCCCCAGCATTTT
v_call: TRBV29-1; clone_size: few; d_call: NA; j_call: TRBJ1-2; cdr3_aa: CSVETGYWANYGYTF; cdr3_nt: TGCAGCGTTGAAACAGGTTATTGGGCGAACTATGGCTACACCTTC
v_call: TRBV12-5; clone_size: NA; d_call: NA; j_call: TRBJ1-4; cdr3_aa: CASGLGLGAEKLFF; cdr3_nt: TGTGCTAGTGGGTTGGGACTGGGGGCTGAAAAACTGTTTTTT
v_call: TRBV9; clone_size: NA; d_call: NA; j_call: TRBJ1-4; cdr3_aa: CASSVTGHTNEKLFF; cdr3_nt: TGTGCCAGCAGCGTAACGGGACATACTAATGAAAAACTGTTTTTT
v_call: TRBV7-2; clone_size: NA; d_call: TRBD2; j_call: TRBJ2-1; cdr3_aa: CASSRTSGRHNEQFF; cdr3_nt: TGTGCCAGCAGCCGGACTAGCGGGAGACACAATGAGCAGTTCTTC
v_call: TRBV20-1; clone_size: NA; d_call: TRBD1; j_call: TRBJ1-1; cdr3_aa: CSARVAQGSSEAFF; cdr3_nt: TGCAGTGCTAGAGTCGCACAGGGGTCCTCTGAAGCTTTCTTT
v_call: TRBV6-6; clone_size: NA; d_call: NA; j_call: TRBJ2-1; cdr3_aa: CASSYSRPPGDEQFF; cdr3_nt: TGTGCCAGCAGTTACTCGAGACCCCCTGGGGATGAGCAGTTCTTC
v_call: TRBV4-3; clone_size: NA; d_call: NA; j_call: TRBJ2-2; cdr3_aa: CASSQDPYGGKTGELFF; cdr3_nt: TGCGCCAGCAGCCAAGATCCTTATGGGGGAAAGACCGGGGAGCTGTTTTTT
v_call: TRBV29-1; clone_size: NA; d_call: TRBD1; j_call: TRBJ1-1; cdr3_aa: CSVEARQGGTEAFF; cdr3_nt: TGCAGCGTTGAAGCAAGACAGGGTGGCACTGAAGCTTTCTTT
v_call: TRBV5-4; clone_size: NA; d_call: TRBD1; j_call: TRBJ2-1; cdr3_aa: CASSTPQGIYNEQFF; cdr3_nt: TGTGCCAGCAGTACTCCACAGGGGATCTACAATGAGCAGTTCTTC
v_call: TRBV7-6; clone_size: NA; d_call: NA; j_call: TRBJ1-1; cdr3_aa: CASSFGPGDNTEAFF; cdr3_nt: TGTGCCAGCAGCTTTGGACCGGGGGACAACACTGAAGCTTTCTTT
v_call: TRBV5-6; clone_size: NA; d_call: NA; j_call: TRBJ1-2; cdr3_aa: CASSLLSYGYTF; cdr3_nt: TGTGCCAGCAGCTTACTCTCCTATGGCTACACCTTC
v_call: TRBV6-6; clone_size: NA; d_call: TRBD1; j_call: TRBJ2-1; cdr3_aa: CASSYVDRGYNEQFF; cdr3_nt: TGTGCCAGCAGTTACGTGGACAGGGGCTACAATGAGCAGTTCTTC
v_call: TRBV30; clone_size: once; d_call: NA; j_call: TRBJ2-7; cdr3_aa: CAWSVVGGLTYEQYF; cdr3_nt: TGTGCCTGGAGTGTAGTAGGAGGGCTGACCTACGAGCAGTACTTC
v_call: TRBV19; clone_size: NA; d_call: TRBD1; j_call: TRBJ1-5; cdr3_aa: CASKGTDYSNQPQHF; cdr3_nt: TGTGCCAGTAAAGGGACAGATTATAGCAATCAGCCCCAGCATTTT
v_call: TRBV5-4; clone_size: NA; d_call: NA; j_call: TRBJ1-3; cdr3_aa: CASRPPLGNTIYF; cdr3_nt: TGTGCCAGCAGACCCCCCCTGGGGAACACCATATATTTT
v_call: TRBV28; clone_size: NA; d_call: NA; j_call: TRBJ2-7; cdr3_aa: CASNTYARVLREQYF; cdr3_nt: TGTGCCAGCAACACCTATGCGCGGGTGCTCCGCGAGCAGTACTTC
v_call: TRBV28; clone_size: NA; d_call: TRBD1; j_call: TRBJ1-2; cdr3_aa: CASSRQGSWGYTF; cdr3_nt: TGTGCCAGCAGTCGACAGGGATCATGGGGCTACACCTTC
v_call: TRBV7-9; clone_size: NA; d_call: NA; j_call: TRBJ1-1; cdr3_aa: CASSLDRGLNTEAFF; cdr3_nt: TGTGCCAGCAGCTTAGATCGGGGCCTGAACACTGAAGCTTTCTTT
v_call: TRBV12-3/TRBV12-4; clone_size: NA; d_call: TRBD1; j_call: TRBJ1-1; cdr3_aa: CASSWRQGAEAFF; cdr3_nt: TGTGCCAGCAGTTGGCGACAGGGGGCTGAAGCTTTCTTT
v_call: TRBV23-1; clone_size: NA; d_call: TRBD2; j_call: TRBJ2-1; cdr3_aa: CASSQFMTSGGSYNEQFF; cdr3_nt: TGCGCCAGCAGTCAATTTATGACTAGCGGGGGCTCCTACAATGAGCAGTTCTTC
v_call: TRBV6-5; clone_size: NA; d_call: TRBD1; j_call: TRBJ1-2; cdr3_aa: CASSGGQRGYGYTF; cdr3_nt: TGTGCCAGCAGCGGGGGACAGAGAGGCTATGGCTACACCTTC
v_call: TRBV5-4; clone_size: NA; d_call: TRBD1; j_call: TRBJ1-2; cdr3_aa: CASRRTGTGYNGYTF; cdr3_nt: TGTGCCAGCAGGCGAACCGGGACAGGGTATAATGGCTACACCTTC
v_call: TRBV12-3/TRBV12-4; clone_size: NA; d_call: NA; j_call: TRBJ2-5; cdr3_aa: CASNRGAQETQHF; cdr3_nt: TGTGCCAGCAACCGGGGGGCCCAAGAGACCCAGCACTTC
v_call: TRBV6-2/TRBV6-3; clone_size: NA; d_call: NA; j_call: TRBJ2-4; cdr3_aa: CASSYRATGKNIQYF; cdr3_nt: TGTGCCAGCAGTTACAGGGCTACGGGCAAAAACATTCAGTACTTC
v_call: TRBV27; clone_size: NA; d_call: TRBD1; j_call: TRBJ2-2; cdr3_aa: CASSLLRGFTRRTGELFF; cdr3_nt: TGTGCCAGCAGTTTACTCAGGGGGTTCACACGGAGGACCGGGGAGCTGTTTTTT
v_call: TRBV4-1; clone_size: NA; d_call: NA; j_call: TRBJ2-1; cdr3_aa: CASSPNALPAESRQFF; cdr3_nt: TGCGCCAGCAGCCCTAATGCCCTACCTGCGGAAAGTAGGCAGTTCTTC